This T cell receptor (beta chain) was recorded in a study of T cells in Graves' hyperthyroidism and ophthalmopathy. Study results and limitations: Blood also carried most thyroid clonotypes expanded above 0.001.

It was RNA transcripts that yielded the amplified TCR beta CDR3 regions. When the TCR CDR3 underwent first-round RT-PCR, the HTBI primer set was used. Each CDR3 protein gets one entry after TCRdb re-called the multiplex PCR reads with MiXCR. The sample lists about 770,000 distinct CDR3 sequences, around 20% occurring once. The germline V gene encodes CDR1 DFQATT and CDR2 SNEGSKA (reference sequence). CDR3 length equals 15 residues. Trimming took 6 bases from V and 5 from J; bases not matched to a gene: 12. Using more than 7.5 ml of fresh peripheral blood, PBMCs were prepared. Ten or more counts support this clonotype. What it binds is not known.

Sequencing was done on a sample of blood. The receptor comes from a woman aged 50 to 60 with Graves' hyperthyroidism that later progressed to Graves' ophthalmopathy. This chain links TRBV20-1 with TRBJ2-1; 8 nucleotides agree with TRBD2. The CDR3 nucleotides are TGCAGTGCCCCTAGCACGAGTAGCGGGGACAATGAGCAGTTCTTC. It codes for CSAPSTSSGDNEQFF.